This T cell receptor (beta chain) comes out of a study of human T cells and chemical hapten exposure. Study information: How much TCR each sample yielded varied, mostly because pooled library volumes differed slightly.

Within the library, unique molecular identifiers were attached to each individual cDNA molecule. TCRdb called the RACE reads again in MiXCR, with one record for every CDR3 protein. The data show some 81,000 distinct CDR3 sequences, about 8.6% seen once. Time point meaning: healthy volunteer bleed at 6 weeks. It was unfractionated whole blood from which total RNA was extracted. Between the trimmed V and J ends, which lost 3 bases and 5 bases, there was a span of 12 bases. The germline gives CDR1 SGHTA, CDR2 FQGNSA. The CDR3 has 14 amino acids. The rearrangement uses TRBV7-2 and TRBJ2-3, with a tentative D call TRBD2 (6 bases). This sequence was found in a female donor in good health. Some clones in this sample may be carry-over from other donors' samples. The sequencing sample was made of whole blood. The CDR3 nucleotides read TGTGCCAGCAGCTTGGTCTCGCGGGAAGATACGCAGTATTTT. As protein: CASSLVSREDTQYF.